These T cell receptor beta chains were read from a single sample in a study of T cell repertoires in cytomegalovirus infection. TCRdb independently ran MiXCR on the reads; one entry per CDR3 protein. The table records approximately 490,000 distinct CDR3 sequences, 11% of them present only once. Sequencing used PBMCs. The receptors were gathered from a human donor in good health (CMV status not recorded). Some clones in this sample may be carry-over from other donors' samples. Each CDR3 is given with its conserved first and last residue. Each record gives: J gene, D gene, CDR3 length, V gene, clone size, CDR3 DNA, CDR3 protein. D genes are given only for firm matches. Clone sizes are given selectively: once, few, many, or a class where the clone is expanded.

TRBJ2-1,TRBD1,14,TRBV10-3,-,TGTGCCATCAGCTTTGGGACAGAACACAATGAGCAGTTCTTC,CAISFGTEHNEQFF
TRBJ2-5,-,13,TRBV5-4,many,TGTGCCAGCAGCTTGGACTATGGGGAGACCCAGTACTTC,CASSLDYGETQYF
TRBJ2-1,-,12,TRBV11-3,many,TGTGCCAGCAGCTTCGGACAGAAATCTCAGTTCTTC,CASSFGQKSQFF
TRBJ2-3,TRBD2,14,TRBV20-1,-,TGCAGTGCTAGCGGGAGGGCCAGCACAGATACGCAGTATTTT,CSASGRASTDTQYF
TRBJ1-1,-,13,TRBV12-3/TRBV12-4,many,TGTGCCAGCAGTTTAGGAGGAGACTTCGGTGCTTTCTTT,CASSLGGDFGAFF
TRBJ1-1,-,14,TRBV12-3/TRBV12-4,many,TGTGCCAGCAGTTTTCTCAGGGGTAACACTGAAGCTTTCTTT,CASSFLRGNTEAFF
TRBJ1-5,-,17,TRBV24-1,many,TGTGCCACCAGTGATAAGAGGGCAGGGGTGGGCAATCAGCCCCAGCATTTT,CATSDKRAGVGNQPQHF
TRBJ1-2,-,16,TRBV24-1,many,TGTGCCACCAGTGATTTGCGGTCCGGGGGTAACTATGGCTACACCTTC,CATSDLRSGGNYGYTF
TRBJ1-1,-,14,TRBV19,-,TGTGCCAGTAGTATCATCCCGGGGACCACTGAAGCTTTCTTT,CASSIIPGTTEAFF
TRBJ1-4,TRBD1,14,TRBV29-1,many,TGCAGCGTGGGGACAGGGCCTCTACTCGAAAAACTGTTTTTT,CSVGTGPLLEKLFF
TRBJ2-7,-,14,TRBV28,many,TGTGCCACCTTTGGAGCAAACAGCCAGTACGAGCAGTACTTC,CATFGANSQYEQYF
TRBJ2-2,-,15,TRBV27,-,TGTGCCAGCAGTTTAGGGCTGAGGCGGACCGGGGAGCTGTTTTTT,CASSLGLRRTGELFF
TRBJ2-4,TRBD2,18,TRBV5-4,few,TGTGCCAGCAGCCGCGGACTAGCGGGAGGGGAGGCCAAAAACATTCAGTACTTC,CASSRGLAGGEAKNIQYF
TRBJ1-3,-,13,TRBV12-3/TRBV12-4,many,TGTGCCAGCAGTTTATGGGGTGGAAACACCATATATTTT,CASSLWGGNTIYF
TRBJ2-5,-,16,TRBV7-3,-,TGTGCCAGCAGCAAAAGAACCGGGACATCCCAAGAGACCCAGTACTTC,CASSKRTGTSQETQYF
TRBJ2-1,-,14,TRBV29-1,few,TGCAGCGTTGCCGTCGGGACCCCCCTGGGTGAGCAGTTCTTC,CSVAVGTPLGEQFF
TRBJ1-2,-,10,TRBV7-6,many,TGTGCCAGCAGCTGGGGAATACTAGGCTTC,CASSWGILGF
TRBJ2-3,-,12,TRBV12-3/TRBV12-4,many,TGTGCCAGCAGGGTGAGCACAGATACGCAGTATTTT,CASRVSTDTQYF
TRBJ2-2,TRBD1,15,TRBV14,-,TGTGCCAGCAGCCAAACAGGGGCGAACACCGGGGAGCTGTTTTTT,CASSQTGANTGELFF
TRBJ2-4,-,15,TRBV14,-,TGTGCCAGCAGCCATCCCACGGCCCAAAAAAACATTCAGTACTTC,CASSHPTAQKNIQYF
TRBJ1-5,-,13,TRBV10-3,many,TGTGCCATCGGCCGTGGGCGCAATCAGCCCCAGCATTTT,CAIGRGRNQPQHF
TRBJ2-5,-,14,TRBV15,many,TGTGCCACCAGCCCAGTGGGGGGAGAAGAGACCCAGTACTTC,CATSPVGGEETQYF
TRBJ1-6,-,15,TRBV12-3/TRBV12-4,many,TGTGCCAGCAGTCCTGCCGGGCACGGCGTTTCACCCCTCCACTTT,CASSPAGHGVSPLHF
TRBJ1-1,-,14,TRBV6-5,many,TGTGCCAGCAGCCAGGGCCGTAGGGGGAGTGAAGCTTTCTTT,CASSQGRRGSEAFF
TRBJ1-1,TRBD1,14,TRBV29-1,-,TGCAGCGTTGGAGACAGGGCGGTGAACACTGAAGCTTTCTTT,CSVGDRAVNTEAFF
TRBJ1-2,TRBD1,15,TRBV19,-,TGTGCCAGTACCCGGGACAGGGCAGGAGACTATGGCTACACCTTC,CASTRDRAGDYGYTF
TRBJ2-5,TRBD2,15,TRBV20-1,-,TGCAGTGCTAGAGGCCGAGGACTAGCGAAAGAGACCCAGTACTTC,CSARGRGLAKETQYF
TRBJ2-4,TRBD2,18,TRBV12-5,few,TGTGCTAGTGGTTTGCCGACTCGACTAGCGGGGGCCAAAAACATTCAGTACTTC,CASGLPTRLAGAKNIQYF
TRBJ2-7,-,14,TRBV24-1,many,TGTGCCACCAGTGACCCCGACAGCTCCTACGAGCAGTACTTC,CATSDPDSSYEQYF
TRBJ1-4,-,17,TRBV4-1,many,TGCGCCAGCAGCCCGAGGGCCCGCTTGGCAACTAATGAAAAACTGTTTTTT,CASSPRARLATNEKLFF
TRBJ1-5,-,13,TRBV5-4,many,TGTGCCAGCAGCTTGGAACACAATCAGCCCCAGCATTTT,CASSLEHNQPQHF
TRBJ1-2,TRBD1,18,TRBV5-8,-,TGTGCCAGCAGCTTGGACCTCCGGACAGTCGACAGGGGCTATGGCTACACCTTC,CASSLDLRTVDRGYGYTF
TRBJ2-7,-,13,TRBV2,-,TGTGCCAGCAGTGAAAAGGGGGCCTACGAGCAGTACTTC,CASSEKGAYEQYF
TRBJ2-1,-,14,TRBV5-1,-,TGCGCCAGCAGCTCGGGACCCGAGAACAATGAGCAGTTCTTC,CASSSGPENNEQFF
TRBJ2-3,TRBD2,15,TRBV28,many,TGTGCCAGCAGTTTCGGGCAGGGAGGGACAGATACGCAGTATTTT,CASSFGQGGTDTQYF
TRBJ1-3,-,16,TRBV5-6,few,TGTGCCAGCAGCTACCCCGACAGCTACTCTGGAAACACCATATATTTT,CASSYPDSYSGNTIYF
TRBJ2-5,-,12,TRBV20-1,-,TGCAGTGCCGGAGGATTCCAAGAGACCCAGTACTTC,CSAGGFQETQYF
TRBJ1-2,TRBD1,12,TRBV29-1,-,TGCAGCGCCTCGACAGGGGACTATGGCTACACCTTC,CSASTGDYGYTF
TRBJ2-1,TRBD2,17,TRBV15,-,TGTGCCACCAGCAGAGATCTCAGCGGGAGCTCCTACAATGAGCAGTTCTTC,CATSRDLSGSSYNEQFF
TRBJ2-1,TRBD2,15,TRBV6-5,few,TGTGCCAGCAGTTACGCGGGGGGGCCCTACAATGAGCAGTTCTTC,CASSYAGGPYNEQFF
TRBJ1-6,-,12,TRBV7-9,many,TGTGCCAGCAGCGCCTATAATTCACCCCTCCACTTT,CASSAYNSPLHF
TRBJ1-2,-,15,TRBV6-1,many,TGTGCCAGCAGTGAAGTGTTTGCTGACACGTATGGCTACACCTTC,CASSEVFADTYGYTF
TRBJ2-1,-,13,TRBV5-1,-,TGCGCCAGCAGCTTGGGACCGGACAATGAGCAGTTCTTC,CASSLGPDNEQFF